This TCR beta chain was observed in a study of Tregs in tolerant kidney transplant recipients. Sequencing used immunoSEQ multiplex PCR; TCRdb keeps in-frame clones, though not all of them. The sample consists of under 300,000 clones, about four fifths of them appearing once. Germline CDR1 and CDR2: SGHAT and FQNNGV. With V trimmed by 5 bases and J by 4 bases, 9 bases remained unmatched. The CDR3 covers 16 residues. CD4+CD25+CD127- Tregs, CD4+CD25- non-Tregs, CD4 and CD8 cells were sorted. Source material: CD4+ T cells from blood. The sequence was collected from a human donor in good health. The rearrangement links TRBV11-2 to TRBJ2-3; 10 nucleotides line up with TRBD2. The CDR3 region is CASSPRASGSPDTQYF. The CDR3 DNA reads TGTGCCAGCAGCCCCCGGGCTAGCGGGAGTCCAGATACGCAGTATTTT.